These 5 T cell receptor beta chains were all obtained from the same sample, sequenced in a study of blood T cell repertoires in COVID-19. Method: immunoSEQ multiplex PCR; TCRdb's copy keeps in-frame clones and lacks some. Among 80,000 to 100,000 clones listed, approximately 86% were seen once. The material sequenced was peripheral blood. Receptors were obtained from a woman older than 75 with acute or convalescent COVID-19.

This rearrangement joins TRBV18 to TRBJ2-7; 7 nucleotides agree with TRBD1. V dropped 2 bases and J dropped 0; count of bases not matched to a gene: 4. The CDR3 extends over 15 amino acids. Germline V CDR1 and CDR2: KGHSH, LQKENI. CDR3 sequence (DNA): TGTGCCAGCTCACCAGGACAGGTGAGCTCCTACGAGCAGTACTTC. It yields the protein CASSPGQVSSYEQYF.

The rearrangement links TRBV19 to TRBJ1-6, with 7 bases that match TRBD1. Germline loops: CDR1 LNHDA, CDR2 SQIVND (reference sequence). Trimming took 5 bases from V and 9 from J; bases not matched to a gene: 7. The length of the CDR3 is 14 residues. CDR3 sequence (DNA): TGTGCCAGTAGTTCCACAGGGGAGATTTCACCCCTCCACTTT. Amino acids: CASSSTGEISPLHF. Together with reference TRBV19 and TRBJ1-6, the CDR3 gives the full variable domain: DGGITQSPKYLFRKEGQNVTLSCEQNLNHDAMYWYRQDPGQGLRLIYYSQIVNDFQKGDIAEGYSVSREKKESFPLTVTSAQKNPTAFYLCASSSTGEISPLHFGNGTRLTVT.

V is TRBV25-1 and J is TRBJ1-6; 10 bases map to TRBD1. V shed 3 bases and J 14 bases; nucleotides not matched to a gene: 7. This CDR3 has 14 residues. In germline, CDR1 is MGHDK, CDR2 SYGVNS. This CDR3 reads CASSDGTGESSLHF. CDR3 bases: TGTGCCAGCAGTGATGGGACAGGGGAATCATCCCTCCACTTT.

This clone was recorded only once. The chain combines TRBV18 with TRBJ1-4; 8 bases line up with TRBD1. The CDR3 spans 13 residues. Per the germline V gene, CDR1 is KGHSH and CDR2 is LQKENI. After removal of 2 bases from V and 7 bases from J, the junction contained 0 bases not matched to a gene. The CDR3 nucleotides read TGTGCCAGCTCACCAACAGGGGGTGAAAAACTGTTTTTT. It translates to CASSPTGGEKLFF.

The chain recombines TRBV7-2 with TRBJ2-7, with a weak D call TRBD2 (5 bases). Trimming removed 5 bases at V and 0 bases at J, with 8 bases between. The CDR3 is 13 residues long. Germline loops: CDR1 SGHTA, CDR2 FQGNSA. CDR3 DNA sequence: TGTGCCAGCAGCATTAGCGCCTCCTACGAGCAGTACTTC. It codes for CASSISASYEQYF. The complete variable domain, with remaining parts taken from reference TRBV7-2 and TRBJ2-7, reads GAGVSQSPSNKVTEKGKDVELRCDPISGHTALYWYRQSLGQGLEFLIYFQGNSAPDKSGLPSDRFSAERTGGSVSTLTIQRTQQEDSAVYLCASSISASYEQYFGPGTRLTVT.